The present T cell receptor beta chain was sequenced within a study of blood T cell repertoires in COVID-19. Some clones are missing from TCRdb's copy, which holds only in-frame ones; the method was immunoSEQ multiplex PCR. The sample has hundreds of thousands of clones, approximately 86% seen once; the top ten hold under 15%. Germline-derived CDR1 and CDR2 are MNHEY and SMNVEV (reference sequence). V gave up 6 bases and J gave up 2 bases; unmatched junction bases: 8. The CDR3 spans 15 residues. The sample taken for sequencing was peripheral blood. The rearrangement links TRBV27 to TRBJ1-2; 8 nucleotides line up with TRBD1. The clonotype was recovered from a woman in her sixties or seventies with COVID-19, enrolled during active disease. CDR3: CASSLNGQGNYGYTF. The DNA of the CDR3 is TGTGCCAGCAGCCTCAACGGACAGGGCAACTATGGCTACACCTTC.